This TCR beta chain stems from a study of blood T cell repertoires in COVID-19. In the authors' workflow: Reference gene primer amplification gave nucleated cell count estimates. Profiling relied on immunoSEQ multiplex PCR, and the TCRdb table lists in-frame clones only, not all of them. The V and J calls and the clone size are those of that table, but D and trimming were determined from the DNA. The table includes approximately 97,000 clones, around 88% detected once. While infection was still active, Seattle patients were enrolled and then followed longitudinally. This TCR was recovered from a man in his fifties or sixties with COVID-19, enrolled during active disease. Sequencing was carried out using peripheral blood.

This CDR3 reads CASSQQGAYEQYF. The CDR3, as DNA: TGTGCCAGCAGCCAACAGGGGGCCTACGAGCAGTACTTC. V gene TRBV5-5 combines with J gene TRBJ2-7; 8 nucleotides agree with TRBD1. CDR1 is SGHKS and CDR2 is YYEKEE in the germline V gene (reference sequence). CDR3 length: 13 residues. V was clipped by 4 bases and J by 2 bases; unmatched bases: 2. The full variable domain, in which reference TRBV5-5 and TRBJ2-7 provide the parts outside the CDR3, is DAGVTQSPTHLIKTRGQQVTLRCSPISGHKSVSWYQQVLGQGPQFIFQYYEKEERGRGNFPDRFSARQFPNYSSELNVNALLLGDSALYLCASSQQGAYEQYFGPGTRLTVT.